Listed here is a single T cell receptor beta chain. Its matching antigen is unknown. Method: immunoSEQ multiplex PCR; TCRdb's copy keeps in-frame clones and lacks some. The sample gives 80,000 to 95,000 clones, over 75% of which show up once; around 5.1% is in the top ten. The source of the sample is a study of T cell responses to AZD1222 COVID-19 vaccine. Regarding the study as a whole: The repertoires were collected only after the peak T cell response. Seropositivity was recorded at baseline in only a handful of AZD1222 recipients. There were mostly white British donors and more females than males, and clonal diversity was possibly underestimated.

The V and J ends lost 3 bases and 6 bases respectively, with 9 bases between them. Germline assignment: CDR1 LNHDA and CDR2 SQIVND (reference sequence). The CDR3 extends over 13 amino acids. The J gene is TRBJ2-1, the V gene TRBV19; no clear D. This TCR was recovered from an adult in good health. Sequences were derived from peripheral blood, sampled on day 0 of MenACWY control vaccination. Here the CDR3 reads CASSIGAPNEQFF. The CDR3 bases are TGTGCCAGTAGTATCGGTGCCCCCAATGAGCAGTTCTTC.